Described below is a single TCR beta chain sequence and its context. This entry is derived from a study of T cell changes during pregnancy in multiple sclerosis. Germline V gene sequence: CDR1 MNHNS, CDR2 SASEGT. This CDR3 is 15 amino acids long. Trimming pared 7 bases from V and 0 bases from J, leaving 15 bases between. Here immunoSEQ multiplex PCR was the method, and the copy in TCRdb shows in-frame clones only, minus some. The data contain 45,000 to 65,000 clones, approximately 94% of them singletons. The sample consisted of CD8+ T cells from peripheral blood mononuclear cells, taken in the third trimester of pregnancy. The TCR comes from a female donor with multiple sclerosis, enrolled in a pregnancy study. The gene calls are TRBV6-1 and TRBJ2-5; D is unresolved. The CDR3 DNA is TGTGCCAGCATAGATCGTGGCGGTGACCAAGAGACCCAGTACTTC. Encoded protein: CASIDRGGDQETQYF.